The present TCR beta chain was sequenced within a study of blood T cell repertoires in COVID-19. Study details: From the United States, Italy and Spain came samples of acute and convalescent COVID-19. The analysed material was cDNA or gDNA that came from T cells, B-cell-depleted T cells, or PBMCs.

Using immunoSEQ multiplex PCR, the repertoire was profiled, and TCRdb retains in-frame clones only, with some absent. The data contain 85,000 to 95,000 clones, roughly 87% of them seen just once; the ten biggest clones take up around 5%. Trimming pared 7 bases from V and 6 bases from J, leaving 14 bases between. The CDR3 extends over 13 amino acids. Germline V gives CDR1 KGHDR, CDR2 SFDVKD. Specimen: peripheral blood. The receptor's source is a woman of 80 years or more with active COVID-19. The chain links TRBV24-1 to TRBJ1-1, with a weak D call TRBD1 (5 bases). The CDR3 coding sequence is TGTGCCACCAGGGGGGGGGATCGGGCTGAAGCTTTCTTT. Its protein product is CATRGGDRAEAFF.